Listed below are T cell receptor beta chains from one sample, sequenced in a study of CXCR3-negative and CXCR3-positive naive CD8 T cells. Each CDR3 protein gets one entry in TCRdb, which reprocessed the 5' RACE reads and gives no DNA. Across around 81,000 distinct CDR3 sequences, the top ten clones capture around 1.6% of the sample. Input material: naive CXCR3- CD8+ T cells from blood. The receptors come from a human donor in good health. Some clones in this sample may be carry-over from other donors' samples. Each CDR3 is given with its conserved first and last residue.

J gene: TRBJ2-7; V gene: TRBV7-9; CDR3 protein: CASSATDYEQYF
J gene: TRBJ2-3; V gene: TRBV2; CDR3 protein: CASSDVGGTDTQYF
J gene: TRBJ1-1; V gene: TRBV4-1; CDR3 protein: CASSQDLGVNTEAFF
J gene: TRBJ2-1; V gene: TRBV4-1; CDR3 protein: CASSQAGQGDHNEQFF
J gene: TRBJ2-7; V gene: TRBV11-3; CDR3 protein: CASSFWRGGSYEQYF
J gene: TRBJ2-1; V gene: TRBV27; CDR3 protein: CASANSYSYNEQFF
J gene: TRBJ2-5; V gene: TRBV4-1; CDR3 protein: CASSQDIGVQETQYF
J gene: TRBJ2-6; V gene: TRBV7-6; CDR3 protein: CASSFGTGANVLTF
J gene: TRBJ2-1; V gene: TRBV6-5; CDR3 protein: CASSYGVNEQFF
J gene: TRBJ2-3; V gene: TRBV9; CDR3 protein: CASSGPPQEFTDTQYF
J gene: TRBJ2-1; V gene: TRBV28; CDR3 protein: CASSLPELAGGSDEQFF
J gene: TRBJ2-7; V gene: TRBV3-1; CDR3 protein: CASSQSGEGITYEQYF
J gene: TRBJ2-1; V gene: TRBV29-1; CDR3 protein: CSVGGGQGPYNEQFF
J gene: TRBJ2-3; V gene: TRBV29-1; CDR3 protein: CSVVGGGEGHTDTQYF
J gene: TRBJ2-7; V gene: TRBV5-4; CDR3 protein: CASIWGTEEQYF
J gene: TRBJ2-1; V gene: TRBV14; CDR3 protein: CASSPRQESSYNEQLF
J gene: TRBJ2-3; V gene: TRBV2; CDR3 protein: CASSEVDGLSIGTDTQYF
J gene: TRBJ2-7; V gene: TRBV6-6; CDR3 protein: CASSYSTGDVYEQYF
J gene: TRBJ2-5; V gene: TRBV29-1; CDR3 protein: CSVGGVVGRASEETQYF
J gene: TRBJ2-7; V gene: TRBV7-2; CDR3 protein: CASSLDGRGLDYEQYF
J gene: TRBJ2-7; V gene: TRBV11-2; CDR3 protein: CAKQEGGLSYEQYF
J gene: TRBJ2-1; V gene: TRBV7-9; CDR3 protein: CASSLGLVIYNEQFF
J gene: TRBJ2-5; V gene: TRBV20-1; CDR3 protein: CSARDPSGSGQYF
J gene: TRBJ1-4; V gene: TRBV28; CDR3 protein: CASSHNLGQNEKLFF
J gene: TRBJ2-1; V gene: TRBV29-1; CDR3 protein: CSVDAVSYNEQFF
J gene: TRBJ1-3; V gene: TRBV7-6; CDR3 protein: CASSLGDAIGNTIYF
J gene: TRBJ2-7; V gene: TRBV28; CDR3 protein: CASSLERLGQLSYEQYF
J gene: TRBJ2-5; V gene: TRBV4-1; CDR3 protein: CASSQELGRVGIAQYF